This T cell receptor beta chain was sequenced during a study of T cells in Graves' hyperthyroidism and ophthalmopathy. The diagnoses drew upon clinical symptoms, serum thyroxine and TRAb, thyroid ultrasound and orbital computed tomography. As concerns this clonotype: Its antigen is still unknown.

General study results and limits: Most clonotypes that expanded in the thyroid above 0.001 also showed up in blood.

The germline V gene encodes CDR1 DFQATT and CDR2 SNEGSKA (reference sequence). The CDR3 loop spans 13 amino acids. TCR beta CDR3 regions were amplified from RNA transcripts. The HTBI primer set drove a first-round RT-PCR of the TCR CDR3. TCRdb re-derived calls from the multiplex PCR reads in MiXCR, one entry per CDR3 protein. The data hold around 580,000 distinct CDR3 sequences, with about 45% observed a single time. The sample comprised peripheral blood or thyroid tissue (not recorded which). The receptor was derived from a woman between 18 and 30 years old with Graves' hyperthyroidism. This chain joins TRBV20-1 and TRBJ2-2; D perhaps matches TRBD2 (5 bases). The CDR3 region is CSLDPSGAGELFF. CDR3 sequence (DNA): TGCAGCTTGGATCCTTCCGGGGCCGGGGAGCTGTTTTTT.